This TCR beta chain was found in a study of blood T cell repertoires in COVID-19. Study context: The United States, Italy and Spain were the sources of the acute and convalescent COVID-19 samples.

The CDR3 sequence is 15 residues long. Germline V gene lookup returns CDR1 MRHNA and CDR2 SNTAGT. V was clipped by 6 bases and J by 4 bases; unmatched bases: 5. Seattle patients were enrolled while actively infected and followed longitudinally. Profiling relied on immunoSEQ multiplex PCR, and the TCRdb table lists in-frame clones only, not all of them. The table shows 300,000 to 400,000 clones, with more than 75% occurring only once. The chain combines TRBV6-4 with TRBJ2-2, with 10 bases aligning to TRBD1. The sample consisted of peripheral blood. This sequence originates from a woman aged 50 to 60 with COVID-19, enrolled during active disease. The CDR3 DNA follows: TGTGCCAGCAGCACCGGGACAGGGGTCACCGGGGAGCTGTTTTTT. This gives the protein CASSTGTGVTGELFF.